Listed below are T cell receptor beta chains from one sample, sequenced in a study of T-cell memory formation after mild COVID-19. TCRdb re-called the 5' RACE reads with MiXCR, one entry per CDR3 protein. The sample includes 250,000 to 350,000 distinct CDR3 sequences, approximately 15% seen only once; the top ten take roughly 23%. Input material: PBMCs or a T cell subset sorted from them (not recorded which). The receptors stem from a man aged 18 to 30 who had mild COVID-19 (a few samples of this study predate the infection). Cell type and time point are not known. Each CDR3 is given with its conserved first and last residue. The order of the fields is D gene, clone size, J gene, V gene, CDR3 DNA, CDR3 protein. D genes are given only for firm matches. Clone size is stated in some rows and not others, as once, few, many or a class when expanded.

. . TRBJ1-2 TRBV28 TGTGCCAGCAGGGGGGCCGACTCCCTCCATGGCTACACCTTC CASRGADSLHGYTF
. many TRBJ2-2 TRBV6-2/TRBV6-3 TGTGCCAGCACCCAGGGGACGGTCGGGGAGCTGTTTTTT CASTQGTVGELFF
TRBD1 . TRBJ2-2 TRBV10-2 TGCGCCAGCAGGCGACAGGGCACCGGGGAGCTGTTTTTT CASRRQGTGELFF
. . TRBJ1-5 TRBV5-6 TGTGCCAGCAGCTCGGCGGACAGACCGAATCAGCCCCAGCATTTT CASSSADRPNQPQHF
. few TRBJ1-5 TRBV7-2 TGTGCCAGCAGCTCTCAACAGGGTAACGGCAATCAGCCCCAGCATTTT CASSSQQGNGNQPQHF
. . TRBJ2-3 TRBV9 TGTGCCAGCAGCGCTTGGGACGCCGGGGGCCCAGATACGCAGTATTTT CASSAWDAGGPDTQYF
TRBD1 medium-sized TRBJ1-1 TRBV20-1 TGCAGTGCTTGGACAGGGAACACTGAAGCTTTCTTT CSAWTGNTEAFF
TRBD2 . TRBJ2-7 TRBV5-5 TGTGCCAGCAGCTTGGTCGGGACTAGCGGGGGTACCTACGAGCAGTACTTC CASSLVGTSGGTYEQYF
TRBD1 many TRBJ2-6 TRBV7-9 TGTGCCAGCAGTCCGACAGGGGATGGGGCCAACGTCCTGACTTTC CASSPTGDGANVLTF
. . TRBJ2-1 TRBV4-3 TGCGCCAGCAGCCAAGGCAAGGGGTATGAGCAGTTCTTC CASSQGKGYEQFF
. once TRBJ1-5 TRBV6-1 TGTGCCAGCCGCCGGGGCCGGGATCAGCCCCAGCATTTT CASRRGRDQPQHF
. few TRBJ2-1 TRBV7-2 TGTGCCAGCAGGTCCACCTCCGCAAGGCGCCCCTACAATGAGCAGTTCTTC CASRSTSARRPYNEQFF
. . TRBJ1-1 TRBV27 TGTGCCAGCAGGTGGGGCGGGCTGGCTTTCTTT CASRWGGLAFF
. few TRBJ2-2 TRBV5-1 TGCGCCAGCACCCTCCAGGCTTCGAACACCGGGGAGCTGTTTTTT CASTLQASNTGELFF
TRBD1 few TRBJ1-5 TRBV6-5 TGTGCCAGCAGTCCTCGACAGGGTACTTATAGCAATCAGCCCCAGCATTTT CASSPRQGTYSNQPQHF
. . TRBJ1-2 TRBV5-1 TGCGCCAGCAGCTTGGACAGGGTCGCGATCGGGGGCTACACCTTC CASSLDRVAIGGYTF
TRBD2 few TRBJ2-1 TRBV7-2 TGTGCCAGCAGCGTTAGCGGGGCCAACCCCCTGCACAATGAGCAGTTCTTC CASSVSGANPLHNEQFF
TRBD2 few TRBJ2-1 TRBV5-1 TGCGCCAGCAGCTTACTAGCGGGGGGTCCAAATGAGCAGTTCTTC CASSLLAGGPNEQFF
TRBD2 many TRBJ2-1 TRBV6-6 TGTGCCAGCAGTCAACTAGCGGGGGGCCCCAATGAGCAGTTCTTC CASSQLAGGPNEQFF
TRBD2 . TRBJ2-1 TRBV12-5 TGTGCTAGTGGTACCAGGGCCGGGGGGGCCTACAATGAGCAGTTCTTC CASGTRAGGAYNEQFF
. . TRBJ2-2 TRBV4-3 TGCGCCAGCAGCCAAGAATATCGCAGCCGAACCGGGGAGCTGTTTTTT CASSQEYRSRTGELFF
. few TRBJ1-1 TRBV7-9 TGTGCCAGCAGCTTAGGTCGAGGGGCAGCGTTGGGAGCTTTCTTT CASSLGRGAALGAFF
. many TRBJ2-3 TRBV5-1 TGCGCCAGCAGCTTGGGGGACACAGATACGCAGTATTTT CASSLGDTDTQYF
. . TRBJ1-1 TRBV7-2 TGTGCCAGCAGATCAGGGGATTCGGCCACTGAAGCTTTCTTT CASRSGDSATEAFF
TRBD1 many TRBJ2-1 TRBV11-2 TGTGCCAGCAGCCTCAGGACAGGGTTTAACAATGAGCAGTTCTTC CASSLRTGFNNEQFF
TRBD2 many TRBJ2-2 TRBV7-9 TGTGCCAGCGGGGACGTCTCGGGAGGGGACACCGGGGAGCTGTTTTTT CASGDVSGGDTGELFF
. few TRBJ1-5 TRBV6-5 TGTGCCAGCAGTCGCGTCCGGGACGTTCAGCCCCAGCATTTT CASSRVRDVQPQHF
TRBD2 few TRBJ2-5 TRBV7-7 TGTGCCAGCAGCGGTATAGCGGGGGGGCCGGTAGAGACCCAGTACTTC CASSGIAGGPVETQYF
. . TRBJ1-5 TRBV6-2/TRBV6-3 TGTGCCAGCATGTTTGGGGGTCAAAGCAATCAGCCCCAGCATTTT CASMFGGQSNQPQHF
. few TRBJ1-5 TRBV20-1 TGCAGTGCTAGGTTCAGTCGCAATCAGCCCCAGCATTTT CSARFSRNQPQHF
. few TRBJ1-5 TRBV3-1 TGTGCCAGCAGCCACGAGGATCAGCCCCAGCATTTT CASSHEDQPQHF
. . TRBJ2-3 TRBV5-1 TGCGCCAGCAGCATAGGCCAGGTAGTAAGCACAGATACGCAGTATTTT CASSIGQVVSTDTQYF
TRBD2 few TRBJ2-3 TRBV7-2 TGTGCCAGCAGCTTAGGAGGAGCGGGGGGGCCGGTAACAGATACGCAGTATTTT CASSLGGAGGPVTDTQYF
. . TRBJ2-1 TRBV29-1 TGCAGCGTCCATCGACGGAATTACAATGAGCAGTTCTTC CSVHRRNYNEQFF
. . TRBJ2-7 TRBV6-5 TGTGCCAGCAGTCAGGGTGCCGACGAGCAGTACTTC CASSQGADEQYF
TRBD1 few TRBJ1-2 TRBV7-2 TGTGCCAGCAGCTTTGACAGGGGGAACTATGGCTACACCTTC CASSFDRGNYGYTF
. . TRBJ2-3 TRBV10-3 TGTGCCATCAGTGATTGGGGGTCAGATACGCAGTATTTT CAISDWGSDTQYF
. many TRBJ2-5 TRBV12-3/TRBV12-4 TGTGCCAGCAGCCCTTCCAGCTTCCCCCAAGAGACCCAGTACTTC CASSPSSFPQETQYF
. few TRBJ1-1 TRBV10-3 TGTGCCACAATCGGTTCAGGTGAAGCTTTCTTT CATIGSGEAFF
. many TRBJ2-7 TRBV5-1 TGCGCCAGCTGTCCGAGGGGGAACGACTACGAGCAGTACTTC CASCPRGNDYEQYF
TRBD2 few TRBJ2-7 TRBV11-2 TGTGCCGGGAGGGACCCGAGCTCCTACGAGCAGTACTTC CAGRDPSSYEQYF
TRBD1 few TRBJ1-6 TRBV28 TGTGCCAGCAGGGTGGGACAGGTTTTTTCACCCCTCCACTTT CASRVGQVFSPLHF
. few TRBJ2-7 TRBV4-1 TGCGCCAGCAGCCCCACGGGCCACGAGCAGTACTTC CASSPTGHEQYF
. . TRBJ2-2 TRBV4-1 TGCGCCAGCAGGGGCCCGGTCGGGGGGCCTCCCACCGGGGAGCTGTTTTTT CASRGPVGGPPTGELFF
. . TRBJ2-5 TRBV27 TGTGCCAGCAGCCCACTGGGATTTATCCAAGAGACCCAGTACTTC CASSPLGFIQETQYF
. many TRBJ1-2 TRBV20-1 TGCAGTGCTACAGGGTCGGGTGGCTACACCTTC CSATGSGGYTF
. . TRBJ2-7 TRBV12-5 TGTGCTAGTGGTTCCAGCTACGAGCAGTACTTC CASGSSYEQYF
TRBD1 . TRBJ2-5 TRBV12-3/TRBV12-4 TGTGCCAGCAGCCGACAGGGTGGGCAAGAGACCCAGTACTTC CASSRQGGQETQYF
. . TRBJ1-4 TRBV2 TGTGCCAGCAGTGAAGCGAGGGGGGCGAATGAAAAACTGTTTTTT CASSEARGANEKLFF
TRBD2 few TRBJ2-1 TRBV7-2 TGTGCCAGCAGCCAGCCGGGACTAGCGGGGGCGGGGCAGTTCTTC CASSQPGLAGAGQFF
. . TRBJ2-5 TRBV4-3 TGCGCCAGCAGCCAAGATGGATCCCGGGGGCGGCAAGAGACCCAGTACTTC CASSQDGSRGRQETQYF
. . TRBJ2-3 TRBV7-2 TGTGCCAGCAGCCTGAAGACAGATACGCAGTATTTT CASSLKTDTQYF
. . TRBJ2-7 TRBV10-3 TGTGCCATCCGGGACGGCACCTACGAGCAGTACTTC CAIRDGTYEQYF
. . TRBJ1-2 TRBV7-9 TGTGCCAGCAGCATCACAGGATATGGCTACACCTTC CASSITGYGYTF
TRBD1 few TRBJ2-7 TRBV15 TGTGCCACCAGCAGGGGCCCGGGACAGCTCTACGAGCAGTACTTC CATSRGPGQLYEQYF